This entry describes one T cell receptor (beta chain). The antigen remains unidentified. This entry is derived from a study of Ad26.COV2.S vaccination and SARS-CoV-2 variants. Study-wide results and limits: Participants in the vaccine arm had higher spike-specific TCR breadth; placebo recipients had lower. TCR breadth and depth estimates may have understated total T cell responses.

Noted treatment: 19 received Ad26.COV2.S at low or high dose, single or two shots; five or six received placebo; per-sample allocation not given. Samples analyzed were those drawn on day 63 after the first vaccine or placebo injection. Sequenced by immunoSEQ multiplex PCR; TCRdb stores in-frame clones only, minus some. The table records 400,000 to 450,000 clones, roughly 90% of them present only once. The clonotype was recovered from a person between 18 and 65 years old who received the Ad26.COV2.S COVID-19 vaccine or a placebo. The sample here was peripheral blood, taken in a trial of Ad26.COV2.S vaccine versus placebo.

The CDR3 here is CASSPTSGVEEQFF. The DNA for the CDR3 is TGTGCCAGCAGCCCGACTAGCGGGGTTGAGGAGCAGTTCTTC. The chain employs TRBV5-6 and TRBJ2-1, with 11 bases identical to TRBD2. The CDR3 covers 14 residues. V was clipped by 4 bases and J by 10 bases; unmatched bases: 7. Germline V gene lookup returns CDR1 SGHDT and CDR2 YYEEEE.